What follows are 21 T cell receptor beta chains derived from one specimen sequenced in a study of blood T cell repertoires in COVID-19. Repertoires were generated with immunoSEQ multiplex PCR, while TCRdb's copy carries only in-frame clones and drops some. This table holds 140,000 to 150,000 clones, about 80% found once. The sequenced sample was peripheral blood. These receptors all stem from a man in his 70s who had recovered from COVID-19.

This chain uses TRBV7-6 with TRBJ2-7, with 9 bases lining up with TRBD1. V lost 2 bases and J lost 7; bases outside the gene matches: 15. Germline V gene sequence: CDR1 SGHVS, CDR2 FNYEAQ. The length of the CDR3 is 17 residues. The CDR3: CASSLSRPGTGLEEQYF. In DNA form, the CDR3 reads TGTGCCAGCAGCTTATCTCGTCCCGGGACAGGGCTCGAAGAGCAGTACTTC.

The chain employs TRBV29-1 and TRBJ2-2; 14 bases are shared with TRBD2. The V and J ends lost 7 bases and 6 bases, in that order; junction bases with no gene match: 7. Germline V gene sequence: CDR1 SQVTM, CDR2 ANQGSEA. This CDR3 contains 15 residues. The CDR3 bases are TGCAGCGGACTAGCGGGAGGGCCTTTGGCCGGGGAGCTGTTTTTT. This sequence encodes CSGLAGGPLAGELFF.

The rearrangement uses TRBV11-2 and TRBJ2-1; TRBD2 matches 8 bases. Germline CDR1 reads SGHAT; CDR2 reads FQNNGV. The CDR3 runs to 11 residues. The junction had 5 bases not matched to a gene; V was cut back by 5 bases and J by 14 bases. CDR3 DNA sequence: TGTGCCAGCAGCCTCGGGAGGGTGGAGTTCTTC. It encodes CASSLGRVEFF.

CDR3 bases: TGTGCCAGCGGACTAACTCGGGCCTACGAGCAGTACTTC. The encoded protein is CASGLTRAYEQYF. This chain joins TRBV19 and TRBJ2-7, with D perhaps TRBD2 (6 bases). Germline CDR1 is LNHDA and CDR2 is SQIVND (reference sequence). The CDR3 is 13 amino acids. Between the trimmed V and J ends, which lost 9 bases and 2 bases, there was a span of 14 bases.

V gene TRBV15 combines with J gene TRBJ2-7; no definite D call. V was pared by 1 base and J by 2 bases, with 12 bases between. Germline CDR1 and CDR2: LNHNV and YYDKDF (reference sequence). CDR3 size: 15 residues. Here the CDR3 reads CATSRGSDNTYEQYF. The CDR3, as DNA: TGTGCCACCAGCAGAGGATCCGACAACACCTACGAGCAGTACTTC.

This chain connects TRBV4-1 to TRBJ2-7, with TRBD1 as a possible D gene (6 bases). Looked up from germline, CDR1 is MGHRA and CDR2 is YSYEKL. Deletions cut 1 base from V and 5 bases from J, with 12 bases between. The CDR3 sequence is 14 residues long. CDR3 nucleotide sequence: TGCGCCAGCAGCCAAGCTGTCAGGGGAAACGAGCAGTACTTC. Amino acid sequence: CASSQAVRGNEQYF.

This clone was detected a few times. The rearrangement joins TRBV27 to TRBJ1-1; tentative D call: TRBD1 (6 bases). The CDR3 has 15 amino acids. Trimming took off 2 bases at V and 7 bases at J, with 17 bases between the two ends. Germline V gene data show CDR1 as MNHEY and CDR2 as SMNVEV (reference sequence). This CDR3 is CASSLGTRGGLEAFF. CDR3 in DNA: TGTGCCAGCAGTTTAGGGACACGCGGGGGGCTTGAAGCTTTCTTT.

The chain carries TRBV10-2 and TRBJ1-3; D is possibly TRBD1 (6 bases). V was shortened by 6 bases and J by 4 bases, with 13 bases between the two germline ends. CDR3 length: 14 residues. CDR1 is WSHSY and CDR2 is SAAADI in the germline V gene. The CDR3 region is CASSQGRSGNTIYF. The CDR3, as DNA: TGCGCCAGCAGCCAGGGGAGATCGGGAAACACCATATATTTT.

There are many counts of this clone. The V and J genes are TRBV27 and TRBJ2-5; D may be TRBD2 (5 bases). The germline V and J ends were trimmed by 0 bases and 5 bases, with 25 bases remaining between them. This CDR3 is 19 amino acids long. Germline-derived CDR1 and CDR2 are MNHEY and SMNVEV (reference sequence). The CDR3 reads CASSLSGERVRIPWETQYF. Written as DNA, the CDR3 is TGTGCCAGCAGTTTATCGGGTGAGAGGGTGAGGATTCCTTGGGAGACCCAGTACTTC.

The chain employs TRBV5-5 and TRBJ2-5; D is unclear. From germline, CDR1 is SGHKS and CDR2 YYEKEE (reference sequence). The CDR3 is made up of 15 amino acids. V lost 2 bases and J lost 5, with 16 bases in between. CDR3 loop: CASSFPLTGSETQYF. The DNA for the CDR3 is TGTGCCAGCAGCTTCCCCTTGACGGGTAGCGAGACCCAGTACTTC.

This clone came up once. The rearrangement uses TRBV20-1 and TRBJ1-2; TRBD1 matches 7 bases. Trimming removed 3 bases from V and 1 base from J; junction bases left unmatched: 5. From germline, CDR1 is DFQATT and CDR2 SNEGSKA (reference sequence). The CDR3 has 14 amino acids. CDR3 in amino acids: CSASAGQSNYGYTF. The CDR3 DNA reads TGCAGTGCTAGTGCGGGACAGAGTAACTATGGCTACACCTTC.

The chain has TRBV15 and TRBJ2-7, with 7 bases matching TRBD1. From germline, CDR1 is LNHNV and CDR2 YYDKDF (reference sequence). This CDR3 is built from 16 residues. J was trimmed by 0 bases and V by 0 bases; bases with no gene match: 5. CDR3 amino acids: CATSRDQTGLSYEQYF. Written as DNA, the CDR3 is TGTGCCACCAGCAGAGATCAGACAGGGCTCTCCTACGAGCAGTACTTC.

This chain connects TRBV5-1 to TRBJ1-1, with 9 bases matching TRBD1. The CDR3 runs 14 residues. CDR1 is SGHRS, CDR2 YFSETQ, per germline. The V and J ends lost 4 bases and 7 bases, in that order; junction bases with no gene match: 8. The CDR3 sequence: CASSPADRGREAFF. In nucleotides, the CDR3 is TGCGCCAGCAGCCCGGCGGACAGGGGCCGTGAAGCTTTCTTT. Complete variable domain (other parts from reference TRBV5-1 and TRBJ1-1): KAGVTQTPRYLIKTRGQQVTLSCSPISGHRSVSWYQQTPGQGLQFLFEYFSETQRNKGNFPGRFSGRQFSNSRSEMNVSTLELGDSALYLCASSPADRGREAFFGQGTRLTVV.

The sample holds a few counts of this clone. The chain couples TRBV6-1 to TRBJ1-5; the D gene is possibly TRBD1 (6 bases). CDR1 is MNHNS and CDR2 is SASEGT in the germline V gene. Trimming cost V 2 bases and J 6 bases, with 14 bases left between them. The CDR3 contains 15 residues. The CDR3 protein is CASSESGGAGQPQHF. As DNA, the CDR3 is TGTGCCAGCAGTGAATCTGGGGGCGCAGGTCAGCCCCAGCATTTT.

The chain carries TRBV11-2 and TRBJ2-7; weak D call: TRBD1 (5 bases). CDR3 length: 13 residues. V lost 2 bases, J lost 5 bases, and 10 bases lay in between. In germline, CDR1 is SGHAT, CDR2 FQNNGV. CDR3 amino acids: CASSLLGAHEQYF. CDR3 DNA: TGTGCCAGCAGCTTACTAGGGGCCCACGAGCAGTACTTC.

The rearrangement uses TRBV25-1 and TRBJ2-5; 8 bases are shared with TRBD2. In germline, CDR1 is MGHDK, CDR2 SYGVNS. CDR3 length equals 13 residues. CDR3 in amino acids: CPKGSGIVETQYF. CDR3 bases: TGTCCCAAAGGTAGCGGGATCGTAGAGACCCAGTACTTC.

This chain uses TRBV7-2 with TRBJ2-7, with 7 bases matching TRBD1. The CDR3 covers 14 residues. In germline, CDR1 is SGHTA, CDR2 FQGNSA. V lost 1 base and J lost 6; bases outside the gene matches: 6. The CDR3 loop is CASSLGYRGSEQYF. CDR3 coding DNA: TGTGCCAGCAGCTTAGGTTACAGGGGCTCCGAGCAGTACTTC.

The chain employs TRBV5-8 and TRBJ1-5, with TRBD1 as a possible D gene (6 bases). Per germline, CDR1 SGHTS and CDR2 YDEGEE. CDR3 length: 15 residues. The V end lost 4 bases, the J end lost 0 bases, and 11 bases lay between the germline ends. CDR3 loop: CASSDGQFSNQPQHF. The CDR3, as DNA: TGTGCCAGCAGCGACGGACAGTTTAGCAATCAGCCCCAGCATTTT.

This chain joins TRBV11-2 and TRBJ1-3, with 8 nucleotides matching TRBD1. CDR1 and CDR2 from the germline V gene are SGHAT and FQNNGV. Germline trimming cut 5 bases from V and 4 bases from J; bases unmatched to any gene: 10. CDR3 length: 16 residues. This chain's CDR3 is CASSINQGASGNTIYF. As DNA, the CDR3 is TGTGCCAGCAGCATTAATCAGGGGGCATCAGGAAACACCATATATTTT.

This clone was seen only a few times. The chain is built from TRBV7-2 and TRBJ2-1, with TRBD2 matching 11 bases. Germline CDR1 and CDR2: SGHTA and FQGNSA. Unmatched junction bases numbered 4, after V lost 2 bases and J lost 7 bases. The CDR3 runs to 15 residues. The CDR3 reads CASSLLLAGDNEQFF. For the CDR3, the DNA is TGTGCCAGCAGCTTATTACTAGCGGGAGATAATGAGCAGTTCTTC. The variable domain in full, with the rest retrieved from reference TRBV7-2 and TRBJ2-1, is GAGVSQSPSNKVTEKGKDVELRCDPISGHTALYWYRQSLGQGLEFLIYFQGNSAPDKSGLPSDRFSAERTGGSVSTLTIQRTQQEDSAVYLCASSLLLAGDNEQFFGPGTRLTVL.

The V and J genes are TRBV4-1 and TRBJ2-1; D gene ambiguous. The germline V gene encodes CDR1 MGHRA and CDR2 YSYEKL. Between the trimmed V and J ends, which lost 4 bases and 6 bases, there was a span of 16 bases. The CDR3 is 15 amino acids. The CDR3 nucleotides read TGCGCCAGCAGCCCGACCCTTCCGGGTCTCAATGAGCAGTTCTTC. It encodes CASSPTLPGLNEQFF.